The clone carrying this TCR beta chain was seen only once. What it binds is not known. Collection of blood occurred at baseline, at cycle 4 day 1, and at cycle 7 day 1. This sample was taken from a study of OX40 agonist ivuxolimab in advanced cancers. Across the study: Dose-escalation cases comprised hepatocellular carcinoma, melanoma, renal cell or head and neck cancer. Findings and caveats of the study: Expanded clones were, on average, more numerous in CD8+ T cells than in CD4+. Relatively little clonal expansion, among the lowest observed, appeared in partial responders at 0.1-3.0 mg/kg.

The assay was immunoSEQ multiplex PCR, and TCRdb's table has in-frame clones only and misses some. The sample carries approximately 72,000 clones, 80% to 85% recorded once. V was pared by 3 bases and J by 9 bases, with 14 bases between. Germline assignment: CDR1 SGHDN and CDR2 FVKESK. The CDR3 is 13 amino acids. This specimen was CD4+ or CD8+ T cells sorted from blood, taken in a trial of the OX40 agonist ivuxolimab. The chain recombines TRBV14 with TRBJ1-1, with D unresolved. The clonotype originates from an adult with an advanced solid tumor such as melanoma, head and neck, liver or kidney cancer. The DNA for the CDR3 is TGTGCCAGCAGCCAGAGCCCGGTCAGTAAAGCTTTCTTT. Its protein is CASSQSPVSKAFF.